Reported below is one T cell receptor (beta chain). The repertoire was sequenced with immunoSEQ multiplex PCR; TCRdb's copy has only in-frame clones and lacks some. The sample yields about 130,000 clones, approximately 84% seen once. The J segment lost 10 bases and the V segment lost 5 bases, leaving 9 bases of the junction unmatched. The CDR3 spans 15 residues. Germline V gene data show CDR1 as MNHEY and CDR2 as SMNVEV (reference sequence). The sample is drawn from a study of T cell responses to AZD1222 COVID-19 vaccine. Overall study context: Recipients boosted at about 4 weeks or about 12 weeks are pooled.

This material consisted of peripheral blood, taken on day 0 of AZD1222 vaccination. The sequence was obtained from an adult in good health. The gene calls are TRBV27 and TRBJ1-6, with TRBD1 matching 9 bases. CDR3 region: CASSNRDRALSPLHF. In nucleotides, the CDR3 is TGTGCCAGCAGTAACCGGGACAGGGCCTTGTCACCCCTCCACTTT.